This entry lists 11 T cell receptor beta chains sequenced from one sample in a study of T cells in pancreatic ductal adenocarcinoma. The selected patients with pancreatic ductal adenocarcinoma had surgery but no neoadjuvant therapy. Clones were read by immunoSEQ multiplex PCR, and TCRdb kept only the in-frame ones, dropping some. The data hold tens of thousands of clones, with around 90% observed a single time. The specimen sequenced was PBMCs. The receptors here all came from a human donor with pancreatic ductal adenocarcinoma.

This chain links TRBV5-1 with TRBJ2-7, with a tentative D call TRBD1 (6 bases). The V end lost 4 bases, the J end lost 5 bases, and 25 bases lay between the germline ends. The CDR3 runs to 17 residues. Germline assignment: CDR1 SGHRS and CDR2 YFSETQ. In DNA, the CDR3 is TGCGCCAGCAGCCCAACACTAGGGGTCAGGGGCAGCGACGAGCAGTACTTC. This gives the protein CASSPTLGVRGSDEQYF.

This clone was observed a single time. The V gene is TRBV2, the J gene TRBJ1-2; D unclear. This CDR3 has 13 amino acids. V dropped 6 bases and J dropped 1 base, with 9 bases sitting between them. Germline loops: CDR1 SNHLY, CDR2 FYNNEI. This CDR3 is CASSFDGNYGYTF. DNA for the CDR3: TGTGCCAGCAGCTTCGACGGTAACTATGGCTACACCTTC. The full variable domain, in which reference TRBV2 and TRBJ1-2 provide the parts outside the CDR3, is EPEVTQTPSHQVTQMGQEVILRCVPISNHLYFYWYRQILGQKVEFLVSFYNNEISEKSEIFDDQFSVERPDGSNFTLKIRSTKLEDSAMYFCASSFDGNYGYTFGSGTRLTVV.

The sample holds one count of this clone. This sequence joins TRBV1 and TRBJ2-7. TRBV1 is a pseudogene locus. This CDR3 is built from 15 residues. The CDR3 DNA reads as TGCACCAGCAGCCCCCCGTTTTTAGGCCGCTACGAGCAGTACTTC. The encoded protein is CTSSPPFLGRYEQYF.

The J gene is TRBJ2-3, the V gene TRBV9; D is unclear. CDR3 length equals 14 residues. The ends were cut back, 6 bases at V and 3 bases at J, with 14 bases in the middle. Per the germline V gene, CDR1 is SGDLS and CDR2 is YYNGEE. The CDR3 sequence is CASTLLSATDTQYF. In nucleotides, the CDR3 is TGTGCCAGCACCCTCCTCTCAGCAACAGATACGCAGTATTTT.

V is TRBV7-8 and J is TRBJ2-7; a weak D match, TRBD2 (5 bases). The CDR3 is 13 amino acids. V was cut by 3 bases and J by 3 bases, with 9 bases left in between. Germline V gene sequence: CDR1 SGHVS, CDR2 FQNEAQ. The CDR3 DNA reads TGTGCCAGCAGCTTGACGGGATACTACGAGCAGTACTTC. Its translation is CASSLTGYYEQYF.

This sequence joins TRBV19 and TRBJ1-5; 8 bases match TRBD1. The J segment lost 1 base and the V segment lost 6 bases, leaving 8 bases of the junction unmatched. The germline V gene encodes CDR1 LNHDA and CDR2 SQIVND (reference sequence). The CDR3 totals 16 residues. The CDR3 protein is CASSFQGARSNQPQHF. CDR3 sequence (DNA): TGTGCCAGTAGCTTCCAGGGGGCGCGGAGCAATCAGCCCCAGCATTTT.

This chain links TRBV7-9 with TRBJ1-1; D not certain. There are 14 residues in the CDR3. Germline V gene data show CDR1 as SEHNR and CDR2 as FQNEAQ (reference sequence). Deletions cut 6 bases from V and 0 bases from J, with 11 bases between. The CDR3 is CASSQTAMNTEAFF. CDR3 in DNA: TGTGCCAGCAGTCAGACCGCCATGAACACTGAAGCTTTCTTT. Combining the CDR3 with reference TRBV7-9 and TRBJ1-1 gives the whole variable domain DTGVSQNPRHKITKRGQNVTFRCDPISEHNRLYWYRQTLGQGPEFLTYFQNEAQLEKSRLLSDRFSAERPKGSFSTLEIQRTEQGDSAMYLCASSQTAMNTEAFFGQGTRLTVV.

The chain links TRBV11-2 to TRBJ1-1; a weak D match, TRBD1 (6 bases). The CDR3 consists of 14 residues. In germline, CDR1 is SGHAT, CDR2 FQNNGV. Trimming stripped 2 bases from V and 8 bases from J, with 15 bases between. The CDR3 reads CASSLRDLQGEAFF. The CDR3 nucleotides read TGTGCCAGCAGCTTAAGGGATCTACAGGGAGAAGCTTTCTTT.

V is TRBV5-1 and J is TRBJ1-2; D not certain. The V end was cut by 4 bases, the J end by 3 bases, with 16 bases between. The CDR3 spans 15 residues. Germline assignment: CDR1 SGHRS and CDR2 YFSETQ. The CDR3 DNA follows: TGCGCCAGCAGCCCCATTGGCGGTGGAGACTATGGCTACACCTTC. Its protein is CASSPIGGGDYGYTF.

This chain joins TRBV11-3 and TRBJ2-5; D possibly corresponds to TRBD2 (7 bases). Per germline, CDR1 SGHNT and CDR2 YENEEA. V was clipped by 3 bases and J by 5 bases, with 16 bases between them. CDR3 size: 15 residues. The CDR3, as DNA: TGTGCCAGCAGCTTTGGCCGCGGGGGCTTTGAGACCCAGTACTTC. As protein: CASSFGRGGFETQYF.

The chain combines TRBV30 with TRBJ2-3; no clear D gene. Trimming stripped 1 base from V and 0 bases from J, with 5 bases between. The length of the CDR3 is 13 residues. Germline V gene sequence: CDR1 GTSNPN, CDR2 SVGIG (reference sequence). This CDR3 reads CAWSAGSTDTQYF. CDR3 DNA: TGTGCCTGGAGTGCCGGGAGCACAGATACGCAGTATTTT. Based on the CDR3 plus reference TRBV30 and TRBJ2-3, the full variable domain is SQTIHQWPATLVQPVGSPLSLECTVEGTSNPNLYWYRQAAGRGLQLLFYSVGIGQISSEVPQNLSASRPQDRQFILSSKKLLLSDSGFYLCAWSAGSTDTQYFGPGTRLTVL.